This T cell receptor (beta chain) was observed in a study of PD-L1 blockade in urothelial cancer. Study-level information: Male patients with bladder-origin urothelial cancer numbered most of the 29. Once treatment had started, blood was analyzed at 3 weeks (second dose) and again at 6 weeks. The median T cell count in blood samples was 140,000 to 150,000. General observations from the study: Expansion of tumor-associated blood clones at 3 weeks was greater in durable-benefit patients.

Assay: immunoSEQ multiplex PCR; the TCRdb copy retains only in-frame clones and omits some. The data contain about 95,000 clones, more than 75% of them singletons. Remarks on this clone: The antigen is undetermined.

Germline V CDR1 and CDR2: MNHEY, SMNVEV (reference sequence). Trimming removed 6 bases from V and 3 bases from J, with 15 bases in between. The CDR3 runs 14 residues. Time point indicated: pretreatment peripheral blood. This chain connects TRBV27 to TRBJ2-7; D is perhaps TRBD2 (5 bases). The clonotype comes from a man aged 60 to 75 with urothelial cancer. The sample in question was PBMCs, obtained around atezolizumab (anti-PD-L1) treatment. CDR3 sequence: CASSTDRGDYEQYF. The CDR3 bases are TGTGCCAGCAGCACCGACCGGGGAGACTACGAGCAGTACTTC.